These 22 T cell receptor beta chains share one sample of origin, sequenced in a study of regulatory T cells in long-lasting Graves disease. Specified time point: persistent/refractory GD, antithyroid drugs over 5 years with positive TRAb. PBMCs provided the RNA from which the TCR library was made. Combining iRepertoire HTBI primers with Arm-PCR of CDR3 regions, the authors built TCR beta libraries. Via MiXCR, TCRdb re-called the multiplex PCR reads, giving one row per CDR3 protein. The data show about 660,000 distinct CDR3 sequences, with 25% to 35% seen just once and around 42% held by the top ten. The sample in question was peripheral blood mononuclear cells (PBMCs), obtained when the disease was refractory, from a patient treated with antithyroid drugs. These receptors all stem from a female donor with Graves disease.

The V and J genes are TRBV5-1 and TRBJ1-5, with D possibly TRBD1 on 5 matching bases. V was trimmed by 1 base and J by 3 bases, leaving 11 bases between them. This CDR3 comprises 15 residues. In germline, CDR1 is SGHRS, CDR2 YFSETQ. In DNA, the CDR3 is TGCGCCAGCAGCTTGAGTCCAGGGCACAATCAGCCCCAGCATTTT. It yields the protein CASSLSPGHNQPQHF.

This clonotype has a handful of counts. A much bigger clone sits one base away, suggesting this may be a read error. The chain recombines TRBV28 with TRBJ1-2, with unresolved D. The ends were cut back, 4 bases at V and 5 bases at J, with 8 bases in the middle. The CDR3 runs to 12 residues. The V gene's germline CDR1 is MDHEN and CDR2 SYDVKM. In nucleotides, the CDR3 is TGTGCCAGCAGTTCTGGTATTTATGGCTACACCTTC. Translated, it gives CASSSGIYGYTF.

The chain is built from TRBV5-1 and TRBJ2-6; D assignment may be TRBD1 or TRBD2 (6 bases each). V shed 0 bases and J shed 4 bases, with 11 bases lying between them. This CDR3 has 16 residues. Looked up from germline, CDR1 is SGHRS and CDR2 is YFSETQ. CDR3 in amino acids: CASSLDGGSGANVLTF. The CDR3 DNA is TGCGCCAGCAGCTTGGACGGGGGCTCAGGGGCCAACGTCCTGACTTTC.

V usage is TRBV12-5 and J usage is TRBJ1-1, with D uncertain. CDR3 length: 13 amino acids. CDR1 is LGHNT, CDR2 FRNRAP, per germline. Between the trimmed V and J ends, which lost 0 bases and 2 bases, there was a span of 4 bases. The CDR3 region has the DNA TGTGCTAGTGGTTTGGTCCCTAACACTGAAGCTTTCTTT. It codes for CASGLVPNTEAFF. The whole variable domain, filled in from reference TRBV12-5 and TRBJ1-1, reads DARVTQTPRHKVTEMGQEVTMRCQPILGHNTVFWYRQTMMQGLELLAYFRNRAPLDDSGMPKDRFSAEMPDATLATLKIQPSEPRDSAVYFCASGLVPNTEAFFGQGTRLTVV.

In its sample, this clonotype was seen a few times. The rearrangement uses TRBV29-1 and TRBJ2-7, with 9 bases aligning to TRBD1. The germline V gene has CDR1 SQVTM and CDR2 ANQGSEA. This CDR3 contains 15 residues. The V segment lost 2 bases and the J segment 7 bases; nucleotides outside the gene matches: 12. In DNA form, the CDR3 reads TGCAGCGTTGAAACCTTGGGGACAGGGACTGTAGAGCAGTACTTC. As protein: CSVETLGTGTVEQYF.

The chain couples TRBV20-1 to TRBJ2-1; 10 bases agree with TRBD2. Germline V lookup: CDR1 DFQATT, CDR2 SNEGSKA (reference sequence). This CDR3 has 18 amino acids. V was pared by 0 bases and J by 6 bases, with 14 bases of the junction left unmatched. The CDR3 DNA is TGCAGTGCTAGAGATCTCCCCGTGGGAGCGGGAGGGCGCAATGAGCAGTTCTTC. It is translated as CSARDLPVGAGGRNEQFF.

The chain employs TRBV7-9 and TRBJ1-3, with TRBD1 identical over 7 bases. V gave up 4 bases and J gave up 0 bases; unmatched junction bases: 6. CDR1 SEHNR and CDR2 FQNEAQ come from the germline V gene (reference sequence). The CDR3 is 16 amino acids. The CDR3 DNA follows: TGTGCCAGCAGCTCGTCCGGGACAGCCTCTGGAAACACCATATATTTT. Its protein is CASSSSGTASGNTIYF.

The chain couples TRBV18 to TRBJ2-3; TRBD1 agrees at 7 bases. This CDR3 spans 15 amino acids. Germline-derived CDR1 and CDR2 are KGHSH and LQKENI. Trimming cost V 2 bases and J 2 bases; bases outside gene matches: 4. The DNA of the CDR3 is TGTGCCAGCTCACCAAGGGGACAGATCACAGATACGCAGTATTTT. Amino acid sequence: CASSPRGQITDTQYF.

The rearrangement uses TRBV20-1 and TRBJ1-2; 8 bases line up with TRBD1. This CDR3 is 15 amino acids long. V shed 4 bases, J shed 6 bases, and the junction held 13 bases outside the gene matches. Germline values: CDR1 DFQATT, CDR2 SNEGSKA (reference sequence). In nucleotides, the CDR3 is TGCAGTGCTACTGCCCCCCGACAGGGGAGAAATGGCTACACCTTC. This sequence encodes CSATAPRQGRNGYTF.

In DNA form, the CDR3 reads TGCGCCAGCAGCGAGGGACAGGGATATAATTCACCCCTCCACTTT. Translated: CASSEGQGYNSPLHF. The chain employs TRBV5-1 and TRBJ1-6; TRBD1 agrees at 9 bases. Germline V gene sequence: CDR1 SGHRS, CDR2 YFSETQ. Trimming cost V 4 bases and J 4 bases; bases outside gene matches: 3. The CDR3 covers 15 residues.

The rearrangement uses TRBV28 and TRBJ1-1; 7 bases line up with TRBD1. Trimming removed 7 bases from V and 0 bases from J; junction bases left unmatched: 5. The CDR3 contains 14 residues. CDR1 and CDR2 from the germline V gene are MDHEN and SYDVKM. CDR3 amino acids: CASKVTGLNTEAFF. CDR3 sequence (DNA): TGTGCCAGCAAGGTGACAGGGCTGAACACTGAAGCTTTCTTT.

This clonotype was seen a few times. This CDR3 reads CASSHPTSGRANIQYF. CDR3 in DNA: TGTGCCAGCAGCCACCCGACTAGCGGGAGGGCGAACATTCAGTACTTC. The genes are TRBV3-1 and TRBJ2-4, with 14 nucleotides matching TRBD2. Germline V lookup: CDR1 LGHDT, CDR2 YNNKEL (reference sequence). V dropped 3 bases and J dropped 7; count of bases not matched to a gene: 5. This CDR3 contains 16 residues.

The V gene is TRBV13, the J gene TRBJ2-1; D is possibly TRBD2 (5 bases). Trimming pared 5 bases from V and 7 bases from J, leaving 18 bases between. The germline CDR1 and CDR2 sequences are PRHDT and FYEKMQ (reference sequence). The CDR3 runs to 15 residues. CDR3 in amino acids: CASSLRRTIDNEQFF. CDR3 DNA sequence: TGTGCCAGCAGCCTCAGGAGGACCATTGATAATGAGCAGTTCTTC.

The chain has TRBV6-5 and TRBJ2-7; 9 positions match TRBD2. CDR1 and CDR2 from the germline V gene are MNHEY and SVGAGI. V shed 0 bases and J 2 bases; nucleotides not matched to a gene: 5. The CDR3 loop spans 16 amino acids. The CDR3 protein is CASSYSELAGPYEQYF. The CDR3 nucleotides are TGTGCCAGCAGTTACTCAGAACTAGCGGGCCCCTACGAGCAGTACTTC.

This clonotype was observed a handful of times. The gene calls are TRBV11-2 and TRBJ2-7; D not certain. CDR1 is SGHAT, CDR2 FQNNGV, per germline. V was pared by 5 bases and J by 0 bases, with 14 bases between. This CDR3 is 15 amino acids long. Here the CDR3 DNA reads TGTGCCAGCAGCCTTATAGTAACATTCTCCTACGAGCAGTACTTC. Translating gives CASSLIVTFSYEQYF.

The chain combines TRBV7-2 with TRBJ1-5, with D possibly being TRBD1 (6 bases). The germline gives CDR1 SGHTA, CDR2 FQGNSA. V lost 4 bases and J lost 3, with 13 bases in between. The CDR3 runs to 15 residues. Written as DNA, the CDR3 is TGTGCCAGCAGCTCTGTGACAGGATACAATCAGCCCCAGCATTTT. It yields the protein CASSSVTGYNQPQHF.

J is TRBJ1-5 and V is TRBV7-9, with TRBD1 identical over 10 bases. The CDR3 is 16 residues long. Germline CDR1 is SEHNR and CDR2 is FQNEAQ (reference sequence). V gave up 6 bases and J gave up 2 bases; unmatched junction bases: 7. CDR3 sequence: CASSETGTGGNQPQHF. In nucleotides, the CDR3 is TGTGCCAGCAGTGAGACCGGGACAGGGGGCAATCAGCCCCAGCATTTT.

There are a few counts of this clonotype. This chain connects TRBV6-5 to TRBJ2-5; a weak D match, TRBD1 (5 bases). V was clipped by 0 bases and J by 4 bases, with 12 bases between them. Germline lookup yields CDR1 MNHEY and CDR2 SVGAGI. The CDR3 spans 15 residues. CDR3 amino acids: CASSYSTRDGETQYF. In DNA form, the CDR3 reads TGTGCCAGCAGTTACTCGACCAGGGATGGAGAGACCCAGTACTTC.

A few counts support this clonotype. Sequence at one end of the junction differs from germline and may be a read error. The V gene is TRBV2, the J gene TRBJ1-2, with a possible D match to TRBD1 (5 bases). Germline CDR1 and CDR2: SNHLY and FYNNEI. This CDR3 is 13 amino acids long. The CDR3 nucleotides are TGCGCCAGCAGCCAAGCTGAGACAGTTGGCTACACCTTC. As protein: CASSQAETVGYTF.

In its sample, this clonotype was seen many times. The chain's CDR3 is CASSLVDRRGETQYF. DNA for the CDR3: TGTGCCAGCAGCTTAGTGGACAGACGAGGGGAGACCCAGTACTTC. This chain uses TRBV11-2 with TRBJ2-5; D possibly corresponds to TRBD1 (6 bases). The CDR3 length is 15 residues. V was clipped by 1 base and J by 5 bases, with 14 bases between them. Germline assignment: CDR1 SGHAT and CDR2 FQNNGV.

This clonotype was counted a few times. The V gene is TRBV7-6, the J gene TRBJ2-2; 12 bases map to TRBD1. Germline assignment: CDR1 SGHVS and CDR2 FNYEAQ. The CDR3 loop spans 16 amino acids. Trimming took 5 bases from V and 7 from J; bases not matched to a gene: 8. The chain's CDR3 is CASSPGTGGYGGELFF. The CDR3 nucleotides read TGTGCCAGCAGCCCAGGGACAGGGGGCTACGGCGGGGAGCTGTTTTTT.

This clonotype was counted a few times. This chain joins TRBV11-2 and TRBJ1-5; D gene unclear. There are 15 residues in the CDR3. The V gene's germline CDR1 is SGHAT and CDR2 FQNNGV. V shed 0 bases and J shed 3 bases, with 9 bases lying between them. The CDR3 loop reads CASSLDLAPNQPQHF. The CDR3 DNA sequence: TGTGCCAGCAGCTTAGATCTGGCTCCCAATCAGCCCCAGCATTTT.